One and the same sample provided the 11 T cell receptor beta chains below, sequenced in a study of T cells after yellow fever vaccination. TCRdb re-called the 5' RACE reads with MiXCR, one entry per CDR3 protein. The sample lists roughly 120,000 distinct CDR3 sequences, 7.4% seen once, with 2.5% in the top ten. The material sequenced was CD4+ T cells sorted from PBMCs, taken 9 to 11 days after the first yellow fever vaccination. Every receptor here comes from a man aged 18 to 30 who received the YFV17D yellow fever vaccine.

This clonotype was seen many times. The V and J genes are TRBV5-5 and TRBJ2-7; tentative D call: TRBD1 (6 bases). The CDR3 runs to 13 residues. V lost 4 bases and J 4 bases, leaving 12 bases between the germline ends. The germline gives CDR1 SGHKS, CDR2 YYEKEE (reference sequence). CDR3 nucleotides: TGTGCCAGCAGCGCCGACAGGACTTACGAGCAGTACGTC. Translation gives CASSADRTYEQYV.

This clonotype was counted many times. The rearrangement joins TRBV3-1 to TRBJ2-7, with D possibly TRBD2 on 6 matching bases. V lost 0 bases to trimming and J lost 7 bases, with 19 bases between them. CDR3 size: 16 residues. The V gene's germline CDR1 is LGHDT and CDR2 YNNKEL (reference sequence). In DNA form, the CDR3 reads TGTGCCAGCAGCCAAGACGGGAGCAGGGTCGTGCGGGAGCAGTACTTC. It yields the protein CASSQDGSRVVREQYF.

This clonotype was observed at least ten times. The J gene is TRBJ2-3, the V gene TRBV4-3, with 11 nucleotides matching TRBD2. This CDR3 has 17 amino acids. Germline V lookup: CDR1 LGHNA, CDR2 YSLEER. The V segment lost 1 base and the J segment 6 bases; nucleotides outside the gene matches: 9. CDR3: CASSQAPGLAEGDTQYF. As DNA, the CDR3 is TGCGCCAGCAGCCAAGCCCCGGGACTAGCGGAAGGGGATACGCAGTATTTT.

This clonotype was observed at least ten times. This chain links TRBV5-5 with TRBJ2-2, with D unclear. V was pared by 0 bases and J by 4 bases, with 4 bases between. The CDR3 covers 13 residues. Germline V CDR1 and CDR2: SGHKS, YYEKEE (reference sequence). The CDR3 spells CASSLGATGELFF. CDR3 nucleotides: TGTGCCAGCAGCTTGGGGGCCACCGGGGAGCTGTTTTTT.

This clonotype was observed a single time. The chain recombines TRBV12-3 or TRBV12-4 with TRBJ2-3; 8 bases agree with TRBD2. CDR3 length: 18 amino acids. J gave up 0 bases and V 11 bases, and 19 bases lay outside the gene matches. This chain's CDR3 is CALSPSPGLGESTDTQYF. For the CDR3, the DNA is TGTGCCCTCAGTCCCTCACCGGGACTAGGGGAAAGCACAGATACGCAGTATTTT.

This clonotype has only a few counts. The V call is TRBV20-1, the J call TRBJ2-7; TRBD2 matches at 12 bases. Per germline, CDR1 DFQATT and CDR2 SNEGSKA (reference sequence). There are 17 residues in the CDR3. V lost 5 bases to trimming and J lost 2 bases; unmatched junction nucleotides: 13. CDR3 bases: TGCAGTGCTTCCCCCGGGCTAGCGGGGGGGGATCCCTACGAGCAGTACTTC. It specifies CSASPGLAGGDPYEQYF.

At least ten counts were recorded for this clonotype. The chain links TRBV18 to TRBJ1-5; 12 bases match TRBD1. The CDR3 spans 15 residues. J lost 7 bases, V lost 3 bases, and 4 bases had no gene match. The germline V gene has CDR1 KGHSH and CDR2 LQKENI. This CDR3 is CASSPGQGARQPQHF. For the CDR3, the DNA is TGTGCCAGCTCACCGGGACAGGGGGCTAGGCAGCCCCAGCATTTT.

The CDR3 DNA is TGCGCCAGCAGCCAAGAACCGACAGGAGAAAACATTCAGTACTTC. Its protein is CASSQEPTGENIQYF. The rearrangement links TRBV4-3 to TRBJ2-4, with TRBD1 as a possible D gene (6 bases). Trimming cost V 0 bases and J 5 bases, with 11 bases left between them. The germline V gene has CDR1 LGHNA and CDR2 YSLEER. There are 15 residues in the CDR3.

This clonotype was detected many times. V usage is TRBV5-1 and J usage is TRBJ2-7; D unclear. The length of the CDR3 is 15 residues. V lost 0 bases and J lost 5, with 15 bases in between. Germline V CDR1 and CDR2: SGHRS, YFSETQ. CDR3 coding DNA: TGCGCCAGCAGCTTGGGGGAAACTACATACCACGAGCAGTACGTC. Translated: CASSLGETTYHEQYV.

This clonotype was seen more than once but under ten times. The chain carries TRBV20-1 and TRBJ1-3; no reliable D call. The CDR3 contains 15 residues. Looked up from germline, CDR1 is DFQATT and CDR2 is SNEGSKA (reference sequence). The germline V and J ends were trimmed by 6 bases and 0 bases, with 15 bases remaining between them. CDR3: CSAKRAGSSGNTIYF. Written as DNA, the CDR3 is TGCAGTGCCAAACGGGCGGGGAGCTCTGGAAACACCATATATTTT.

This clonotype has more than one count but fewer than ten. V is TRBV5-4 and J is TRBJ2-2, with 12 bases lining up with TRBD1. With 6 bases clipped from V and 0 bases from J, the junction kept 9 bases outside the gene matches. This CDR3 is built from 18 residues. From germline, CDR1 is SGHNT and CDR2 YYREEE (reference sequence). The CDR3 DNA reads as TGTGCCAGCAACTCCCCGGGACAGGGGGCTTCGAACACCGGGGAGCTGTTTTTT. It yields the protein CASNSPGQGASNTGELFF. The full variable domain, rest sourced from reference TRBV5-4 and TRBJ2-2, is ETGVTQSPTHLIKTRGQQVTLRCSSQSGHNTVSWYQQALGQGPQFIFQYYREEENGRGNFPPRFSGLQFPNYSSELNVNALELDDSALYLCASNSPGQGASNTGELFFGEGSRLTVL.